Below, 18 T cell receptor beta chains from the same sample are listed, as sequenced in a study of patients and donors after allogeneic stem cell transplantation. TCRdb re-analysed the RT-PCR reads in MiXCR, keeping a single row per CDR3 protein. The table shows about 87,000 distinct CDR3 sequences, with 5% occurring only once. Material for sequencing was blood, either unsorted or a sorted T cell fraction (not recorded which). These receptors came from a human donor who was either an allogeneic HSCT recipient or a stem cell or donor lymphocyte infusion donor (not recorded which). It is not recorded whose cells these are; they may come from a transplant donor.

This clonotype was detected once. V is TRBV5-1 and J is TRBJ1-2; 7 bases line up with TRBD1. Germline V gene lookup returns CDR1 SGHRS and CDR2 YFSETQ. Germline trimming cut 3 bases from V and 8 bases from J; bases unmatched to any gene: 7. The CDR3 sequence is 13 residues long. The CDR3 bases are TGCGCCAGCAGCTCAGGACAGGTAGAGGGCTACACCTTC. It codes for CASSSGQVEGYTF.

This clonotype occurred many times. This chain uses TRBV3-1 with TRBJ2-2; D may be TRBD2 (6 bases). Germline V gene lookup returns CDR1 LGHDT and CDR2 YNNKEL (reference sequence). This CDR3 is 14 amino acids long. Trimming removed 4 bases at V and 5 bases at J, with 11 bases between. For the CDR3, the DNA is TGTGCCAGCAGCCCACACGGGGGAACCGGGGAGCTGTTTTTT. Its translation: CASSPHGGTGELFF.

Of note for this clonotype: A much larger clone sits a single nucleotide away, making a read error possible. The chain joins TRBV2 to TRBJ1-6, with D hard to call. There are 12 residues in the CDR3. Germline V gene lookup returns CDR1 SNHLY and CDR2 FYNNEI. In DNA form, the CDR3 reads TGTCCCAGCAGTGAGGAGGGATTACCCCTCCACTTT. Encoded protein: CPSSEEGLPLHF.

Many counts were recorded for this clonotype. This chain joins TRBV20-1 and TRBJ2-7; D not resolved. Germline CDR1 reads DFQATT; CDR2 reads SNEGSKA (reference sequence). The CDR3 totals 12 residues. Trimming cost V 3 bases and J 1 base, with 7 bases left between them. Here the CDR3 DNA reads TGCAGTGCTAGGTATGATTCCTACGAGCAGTACTTC. Translated, it gives CSARYDSYEQYF.

This clonotype was seen only a few times. The chain uses TRBV4-1 and TRBJ1-6, with D possibly matching TRBD1 (5 bases). Germline V gene sequence: CDR1 MGHRA, CDR2 YSYEKL. The CDR3 is 16 amino acids. V lost 0 bases, J lost 8 bases, and 14 bases lay in between. Written as DNA, the CDR3 is TGCGCCAGCAGCCAAGATAGGGGTCTATCCCATTCACCCCTCCACTTT. Its translation is CASSQDRGLSHSPLHF.

This clonotype was detected only a few times. The chain is built from TRBV12-3 or TRBV12-4 and TRBJ1-6, with D unclear. The CDR3 runs 22 residues. Trimming took 4 bases from V and 6 from J, leaving 34 bases between them. The CDR3 loop reads CASSWAGNSPGEGRNRNSPLHF. The CDR3 region has the DNA TGTGCCAGCAGTTGGGCGGGCAACAGCCCCGGCGAGGGTCGGAACCGTAATTCACCCCTCCACTTT.

This clonotype was detected a few times. The V call is TRBV18, the J call TRBJ1-1; perhaps TRBD1 as D (6 bases). This CDR3 comprises 16 residues. Germline V CDR1 and CDR2: KGHSH, LQKENI. V was pared by 2 bases and J by 1 base, with 14 bases between. CDR3: CASSPGNRVPNTEAFF. Written as DNA, the CDR3 is TGTGCCAGCTCACCAGGTAACAGGGTTCCGAACACTGAAGCTTTCTTT.

Ten or more counts support this clonotype. The chain combines TRBV11-2 with TRBJ1-5; D gene ambiguous. Trimming removed 4 bases from V and 5 bases from J, with 9 bases in between. CDR3 length: 13 residues. Germline V gene sequence: CDR1 SGHAT, CDR2 FQNNGV. For the CDR3, the DNA is TGTGCCAGCAGCTCGACGACTGATCAGCCCCAGCATTTT. Its translation: CASSSTTDQPQHF.

A few counts support this clonotype. This chain connects TRBV7-9 to TRBJ2-1; maybe TRBD1 (6 bases). This CDR3 comprises 16 residues. V lost 5 bases and J lost 6, with 20 bases in between. Germline CDR1 SEHNR, CDR2 FQNEAQ (reference sequence). CDR3 sequence (DNA): TGTGCCAGCAGCGCCCCTACAGGGAAGAGGGCCAATGAGCAGTTCTTC. Its protein product is CASSAPTGKRANEQFF.

This sequence joins TRBV12-3 or TRBV12-4 and TRBJ2-1, with D unclear. The length of the CDR3 is 15 residues. Deletions cut 0 bases from V and 6 bases from J, with 12 bases between. The DNA for the CDR3 is TGTGCCAGCAGTTTAGCGCCGGATAGAATCAATGAGCAGTTCTTC. Amino acids: CASSLAPDRINEQFF.

This clonotype occurred a few times. This rearrangement joins TRBV7-6 to TRBJ2-1; D is unresolved. Germline CDR1 SGHVS, CDR2 FNYEAQ. The CDR3 has 15 amino acids. V was trimmed by 2 bases and J by 6 bases, leaving 14 bases between them. This CDR3 is CASSLSFRAVNEQFF. The CDR3 coding sequence is TGTGCCAGCAGCTTATCTTTTAGGGCAGTCAATGAGCAGTTCTTC.

This clonotype has ten or more counts. The chain recombines TRBV6-1 with TRBJ1-4; D is possibly TRBD1 (6 bases). Trimming shortened V by 7 bases and J by 1 base, and 10 bases separated the two germline ends. The CDR3 extends over 14 amino acids. Germline V lookup: CDR1 MNHNS, CDR2 SASEGT. The CDR3 spells CASMEGGTNEKLFF. The CDR3 DNA sequence: TGTGCCAGCATGGAGGGGGGAACTAATGAAAAACTGTTTTTT.

There are a few counts of this clonotype. The chain employs TRBV28 and TRBJ2-7; TRBD1 matches 9 bases. Germline lookup yields CDR1 MDHEN and CDR2 SYDVKM. V was pared by 6 bases and J by 0 bases, with 6 bases of the junction left unmatched. This CDR3 contains 15 residues. CDR3 nucleotide sequence: TGTGCCAGCAGCTCGGGACAGGGAAGCTCCTACGAGCAGTACTTC. This encodes CASSSGQGSSYEQYF.

This clonotype was counted only a few times. The chain links TRBV20-1 to TRBJ2-3; D gene uncertain. CDR3 length: 14 residues. Germline CDR1 DFQATT, CDR2 SNEGSKA (reference sequence). With 4 bases removed from V and 0 bases from J, the gap between germline ends came to 11 bases. The CDR3 loop is CSAMRPASTDTQYF. The CDR3 DNA sequence: TGCAGTGCTATGAGGCCAGCTAGCACAGATACGCAGTATTTT.

In this sample, this clonotype turned up many times. The V and J genes are TRBV5-1 and TRBJ1-5; D not resolved. Germline V gene data show CDR1 as SGHRS and CDR2 as YFSETQ. This CDR3 has 13 amino acids. V lost 0 bases to trimming and J lost 4 bases, with 5 bases between them. CDR3 DNA: TGCGCCAGCAGCTTGGACGGAAATCAGCCCCAGCATTTT. It translates to CASSLDGNQPQHF.

A few counts support this clonotype. The chain recombines TRBV3-1 with TRBJ1-2; D not certain. Germline loops: CDR1 LGHDT, CDR2 YNNKEL (reference sequence). The V gene lost 2 bases and the J gene lost 1 base, with 2 bases spanning the gap. This CDR3 is built from 12 residues. This chain's CDR3 is CASSQSNYGYTF. The CDR3 DNA sequence: TGTGCCAGCAGCCAAAGTAACTATGGCTACACCTTC.

This clonotype was detected ten times or more. This chain links TRBV6-1 with TRBJ1-3, with D possibly being TRBD1 (5 bases). The CDR3 runs 17 residues. Trimming removed 4 bases from V and 0 bases from J, with 16 bases in between. Germline lookup yields CDR1 MNHNS and CDR2 SASEGT. The CDR3 protein is CASSGGSGRSSGNTIYF. The DNA of the CDR3 is TGTGCCAGCAGTGGGGGGTCTGGACGGTCCTCTGGAAACACCATATATTTT.

The rearrangement links TRBV4-1 to TRBJ1-1; D gene unclear. This CDR3 spans 16 amino acids. Trimming took off 0 bases at V and 1 base at J, with 12 bases between the two ends. The germline V gene has CDR1 MGHRA and CDR2 YSYEKL. The CDR3 DNA sequence: TGCGCCAGCAGCCAAGATACCGGCAGGAGGAACACTGAAGCTTTCTTT. Its translation: CASSQDTGRRNTEAFF.